This record concerns one T cell receptor beta chain sequence. Its antigen is unknown. This record comes from a study of radiation and T cells in renal cell carcinoma. Specified treatment: treatment-naive control, cytoreductive nephrectomy. Some clones are missing from TCRdb's copy, which holds only in-frame ones; the method was immunoSEQ multiplex PCR. The sample consists of some 15,000 clones, more than 55% of them appearing once. Whole-study results and caveats: Intratumoral heterogeneity was not captured in these approximately 1 g regions.

The material was tumor tissue, obtained from a patient whose treatment was nephrectomy without radiotherapy. The receptor was isolated from a man in his forties with renal cell carcinoma.

The DNA for the CDR3 is TGTGCCAGCAGCTTAGGGACGGACGGAGAAGAGACCCAGTACTTC. It codes for CASSLGTDGEETQYF. The chain uses TRBV11-2 and TRBJ2-5; D is ambiguous. The germline CDR1 and CDR2 sequences are SGHAT and FQNNGV. V lost 1 base and J 3 bases, leaving 12 bases between the germline ends. The CDR3 sequence is 15 residues long.